The 23 T cell receptor beta chains below come from one sample, sequenced in a study of beta chain features in type 1 diabetes. Findings and limits, study-wide: People with Type 1 diabetes carried modestly yet significantly shorter TCRB CDR3s in all four CD4+ subsets.

Expressed TCRB transcripts were sequenced because the entire RNA isolate underwent reverse transcription. The data were produced by immunoSEQ multiplex PCR, yet TCRdb's version contains in-frame clones alone and is incomplete. The table lists more than 550,000 clones, roughly 13% of them singletons. These receptors have no known antigen. Sequencing was carried out using naive CD4+ T cells from blood. Every receptor here comes from a young man with type 1 diabetes.

The CDR3 coding sequence is TGCAGCGTGGCCCGGGACAGGGGGCACACCGGGGAGCTGTTTTTT. This sequence encodes CSVARDRGHTGELFF. The chain couples TRBV29-1 to TRBJ2-2, with 12 bases aligning to TRBD1. The CDR3 contains 15 residues. V lost 6 bases and J lost 3; bases outside the gene matches: 5. Germline V lookup: CDR1 SQVTM, CDR2 ANQGSEA.

Worth noting for this clone: Other nucleotide sequences in the sample specify the same CDR3. V is TRBV30 and J is TRBJ2-5; no firm D call. V lost 0 bases to trimming and J lost 5 bases, with 7 bases between them. Germline assignment: CDR1 GTSNPN and CDR2 SVGIG (reference sequence). The CDR3 has 12 amino acids. CDR3 in DNA: TGTGCCTGGAGTGTACTCGGGGAGACCCAGTACTTC. Residues: CAWSVLGETQYF.

This clone was found a few times. The DNA for the CDR3 is TGTGCCAGCTCAGAGGTCGGGCGGGAGTTAAAGTACTTC. Amino acids: CASSEVGRELKYF. This chain joins TRBV18 and TRBJ2-7, with 7 nucleotides matching TRBD2. CDR1 is KGHSH and CDR2 is LQKENI in the germline V gene. Trimming cost V 5 bases and J 11 bases; bases outside gene matches: 12. This CDR3 contains 13 residues.

J is TRBJ1-4 and V is TRBV4-3, with D tentatively TRBD1 (5 bases). The CDR3 runs to 14 residues. Per the germline V gene, CDR1 is LGHNA and CDR2 is YSLEER. Trimming left V 4 bases short and J 0 bases short, with 6 bases between. CDR3: CASSPTATNEKLFF. The CDR3 region has the DNA TGCGCCAGCAGCCCGACAGCAACTAATGAAAAACTGTTTTTT.

This clone was recorded a few times. The chain links TRBV5-1 to TRBJ2-1; D may correspond to TRBD1 or TRBD2 (5 bases each). In germline, CDR1 is SGHRS, CDR2 YFSETQ. CDR3 length equals 16 residues. Trimming took off 0 bases at V and 2 bases at J, with 12 bases between the two ends. CDR3 DNA sequence: TGCGCCAGCAGCTTGGGCCCCGTGGGGGCCTACAATGAGCAGTTCTTC. It codes for CASSLGPVGAYNEQFF.

The chain carries TRBV2 and TRBJ2-3, with no clear D. The germline V gene encodes CDR1 SNHLY and CDR2 FYNNEI. Trimming took off 8 bases at V and 1 base at J, with 10 bases between the two ends. The CDR3 is made up of 13 amino acids. The CDR3 is CASQWAGTDTQYF. CDR3 bases: TGTGCCAGCCAATGGGCAGGCACAGATACGCAGTATTTT.

In nucleotides, the CDR3 is TGTGCCAGCAGCCCGACAGTATCAGTCGATGGCTACACCTTC. This translates into CASSPTVSVDGYTF. This chain joins TRBV5-4 and TRBJ1-2; tentatively, D is TRBD1 (5 bases). V lost 4 bases to trimming and J lost 6 bases, with 16 bases between them. The CDR3 spans 14 residues. Germline CDR1 is SGHNT and CDR2 is YYREEE (reference sequence). Looking up the rest from reference TRBV5-4 and TRBJ1-2 gives the full variable domain: ETGVTQSPTHLIKTRGQQVTLRCSSQSGHNTVSWYQQALGQGPQFIFQYYREEENGRGNFPPRFSGLQFPNYSSELNVNALELDDSALYLCASSPTVSVDGYTFGSGTRLTVV.

This clone was observed once. The V call is TRBV6-1, the J call TRBJ2-7, with 7 positions matching TRBD2. Trimming cost V 6 bases and J 3 bases; bases outside gene matches: 2. Germline V gives CDR1 MNHNS, CDR2 SASEGT. The CDR3 extends over 12 amino acids. CDR3 residues: CASRAGFYEQYF. CDR3 coding DNA: TGTGCCAGCAGAGCGGGATTCTACGAGCAGTACTTC.

The chain is built from TRBV7-9 and TRBJ1-2; D is unresolved. CDR1 is SEHNR, CDR2 FQNEAQ, per germline (reference sequence). The CDR3 has 14 amino acids. Trimming removed 5 bases from V and 7 bases from J, with 17 bases in between. The CDR3 reads CASSQTTLAVGYTF. The DNA of the CDR3 is TGTGCCAGCAGCCAGACAACTTTGGCTGTTGGCTACACCTTC.

This sequence joins TRBV30 and TRBJ2-5, with a weak D call TRBD2 (6 bases). V lost 1 base to trimming and J lost 11 bases, with 8 bases between them. Germline V CDR1 and CDR2: GTSNPN, SVGIG (reference sequence). This CDR3 has 10 amino acids. The DNA for the CDR3 is TGTGCCTGGAGTGCCGGGAGTCAGTACTTC. It specifies CAWSAGSQYF. The full variable domain, in which reference TRBV30 and TRBJ2-5 provide the parts outside the CDR3, is SQTIHQWPATLVQPVGSPLSLECTVEGTSNPNLYWYRQAAGRGLQLLFYSVGIGQISSEVPQNLSASRPQDRQFILSSKKLLLSDSGFYLCAWSAGSQYFGPGTRLLVL.

This clone was detected only a few times. The chain links TRBV5-6 to TRBJ2-1, with 10 bases aligning to TRBD2. Germline CDR1 is SGHDT and CDR2 is YYEEEE. Germline trimming cut 4 bases from V and 7 bases from J; bases unmatched to any gene: 11. There are 16 residues in the CDR3. In nucleotides, the CDR3 is TGTGCCAGCAGCCAGCTCCCTAGCGGGGGTAGGAATGAGCAGTTCTTC. The encoded protein is CASSQLPSGGRNEQFF.

This clone occurred a few times. The chain employs TRBV2 and TRBJ2-7; 8 nucleotides line up with TRBD2. CDR3 size: 15 residues. With 4 bases clipped from V and 4 bases from J, the junction kept 9 bases outside the gene matches. CDR1 is SNHLY, CDR2 FYNNEI, per germline. This CDR3 is CASSGIAGLEYEQYF. For the CDR3, the DNA is TGTGCCAGCAGTGGAATAGCGGGGCTAGAGTACGAGCAGTACTTC.

This clone was found a few times. The chain combines TRBV7-2 with TRBJ2-7; 11 nucleotides agree with TRBD1. The CDR3 has 15 amino acids. The germline CDR1 and CDR2 sequences are SGHTA and FQGNSA. With 4 bases clipped from V and 2 bases from J, the junction kept 4 bases outside the gene matches. CDR3 DNA: TGTGCCAGCAGCTGGACAGGGGGCAAAGCCTACGAGCAGTACTTC. Translating it yields CASSWTGGKAYEQYF. Drawing the rest from reference TRBV7-2 and TRBJ2-7, the complete variable domain is GAGVSQSPSNKVTEKGKDVELRCDPISGHTALYWYRQSLGQGLEFLIYFQGNSAPDKSGLPSDRFSAERTGGSVSTLTIQRTQQEDSAVYLCASSWTGGKAYEQYFGPGTRLTVT.

The chain uses TRBV28 and TRBJ2-2, with no clear D. From germline, CDR1 is MDHEN and CDR2 SYDVKM. V lost 5 bases to trimming and J lost 4 bases, with 8 bases between them. This CDR3 comprises 13 residues. CDR3 in amino acids: CASSPTVTGELFF. The CDR3 DNA reads TGTGCCAGCAGTCCTACAGTCACCGGGGAGCTGTTTTTT.

This clone was seen a handful of times. The chain is built from TRBV9 and TRBJ2-1; D is possibly TRBD2 (6 bases). V was cut by 0 bases and J by 0 bases, with 10 bases left in between. The CDR3 has 16 residues. Germline CDR1 and CDR2: SGDLS and YYNGEE. CDR3 amino acids: CASSVAHGSSYNEQFF. CDR3 in DNA: TGTGCCAGCAGCGTAGCTCACGGGAGCTCCTACAATGAGCAGTTCTTC. The full variable domain, in which reference TRBV9 and TRBJ2-1 provide the parts outside the CDR3, is DSGVTQTPKHLITATGQRVTLRCSPRSGDLSVYWYQQSLDQGLQFLIQYYNGEERAKGNILERFSAQQFPDLHSELNLSSLELGDSALYFCASSVAHGSSYNEQFFGPGTRLTVL.

This sequence joins TRBV1 and TRBJ1-2. TRBV1 is marked as a pseudogene. The CDR3 totals 17 residues. This chain's CDR3 is CTSSQDLGGDLNYGYTF. CDR3 DNA: TGCACCAGCAGCCAAGACCTAGGGGGGGACCTTAACTATGGCTACACCTTC.

The chain links TRBV5-4 to TRBJ1-2; 10 nucleotides agree with TRBD1. Germline lookup yields CDR1 SGHNT and CDR2 YYREEE (reference sequence). CDR3 length: 14 amino acids. The V gene end was trimmed by 4 bases and the J gene end by 6 bases; junction bases not matched to a gene: 6. The CDR3 protein is CASSTGQGTNGYTF. The CDR3 DNA follows: TGTGCCAGCAGCACGGGACAGGGGACGAATGGCTACACCTTC.

Note on this clone: The identical CDR3 is also encoded by other nucleotide sequences in the sample. The chain joins TRBV30 to TRBJ1-3; D is unclear. Trimming shortened V by 0 bases and J by 0 bases, and 6 bases separated the two germline ends. This CDR3 contains 14 residues. In germline, CDR1 is GTSNPN, CDR2 SVGIG (reference sequence). The CDR3 spells CAWSVPGSGNTIYF. The DNA for the CDR3 is TGTGCCTGGAGTGTACCTGGCTCTGGAAACACCATATATTTT.

V gene TRBV6-5 combines with J gene TRBJ1-1, with D unclear. In germline, CDR1 is MNHEY, CDR2 SVGAGI. CDR3 length equals 14 residues. V lost 0 bases and J 5 bases, leaving 10 bases between the germline ends. This CDR3 is CASSYSRLGTEAFF. For the CDR3, the DNA is TGTGCCAGCAGTTACTCCCGCCTGGGGACTGAAGCTTTCTTT.

This clone appeared a few times. The gene calls are TRBV11-2 and TRBJ2-5; 8 bases align to TRBD1. V gave up 5 bases and J gave up 5 bases; unmatched junction bases: 4. Germline lookup yields CDR1 SGHAT and CDR2 FQNNGV. The CDR3 is 13 amino acids. CDR3 amino acids: CASSRDRGETQYF. The DNA for the CDR3 is TGTGCCAGCAGCCGAGACAGGGGTGAGACCCAGTACTTC. Supplemented by reference TRBV11-2 and TRBJ2-5, the full variable domain reads EAGVAQSPRYKIIEKRQSVAFWCNPISGHATLYWYQQILGQGPKLLIQFQNNGVVDDSQLPKDRFSAERLKGVDSTLKIQPAKLEDSAVYLCASSRDRGETQYFGPGTRLLVL.

This clone came up many times. The sample carries other DNA sequences with the same CDR3. The rearrangement joins TRBV9 to TRBJ1-4; D not certain. Germline CDR1 reads SGDLS; CDR2 reads YYNGEE. Deletions cut 0 bases from V and 7 bases from J, with 4 bases between. The CDR3 consists of 12 residues. The CDR3 loop is CASSVDGEKLFF. In DNA form, the CDR3 reads TGTGCCAGCAGCGTAGATGGTGAAAAACTGTTTTTT.

This clone came up a few times. The J gene is TRBJ2-5, the V gene TRBV2, with D maybe TRBD2 (6 bases). The CDR3 length is 15 residues. The V end lost 4 bases, the J end lost 7 bases, and 19 bases lay between the germline ends. Germline V CDR1 and CDR2: SNHLY, FYNNEI. In DNA form, the CDR3 reads TGTGCCAGCAGTGTTTCGTCGGGACTCCTTCGGACCCAGTACTTC. It specifies CASSVSSGLLRTQYF.

This clone was found a few times. The CDR3 is CASSLDRGWRGYTF. Written as DNA, the CDR3 is TGTGCCAGCAGCCTGGACAGGGGTTGGCGTGGCTACACCTTC. The chain couples TRBV7-2 to TRBJ1-2; 9 bases match TRBD1. The CDR3 consists of 14 residues. V gave up 5 bases and J gave up 7 bases; unmatched junction bases: 8. From germline, CDR1 is SGHTA and CDR2 FQGNSA. Filled out from reference TRBV7-2 and TRBJ1-2, the complete variable domain reads GAGVSQSPSNKVTEKGKDVELRCDPISGHTALYWYRQSLGQGLEFLIYFQGNSAPDKSGLPSDRFSAERTGGSVSTLTIQRTQQEDSAVYLCASSLDRGWRGYTFGSGTRLTVV.